These T cell receptor beta chains were read from a single sample in a study of cytomegalovirus exposure and HLA in healthy donors. Generated by immunoSEQ multiplex PCR, the TCRdb table keeps only in-frame clones and is missing some. Of 130,000 or so clones listed, around 80% are singletons. The material sequenced was PBMCs. Receptors originate from a woman under 30 in good health and CMV-seropositive. Each CDR3 is given with its conserved first and last residue. Each record gives: D gene, clone size, J gene, V gene, CDR3 DNA, CDR3 protein. A D gene is named only where the DNA matches it firmly. Rows may omit the clone size; those that give it use once, few, many or a size class.

d_call: -; clone_size: -; j_call: TRBJ2-7; v_call: TRBV18; cdr3_nt: TGTGCCAGCTCACCTTTGCCGGTGGGCTCCAGCTACGAGCAGTACTTC; cdr3_aa: CASSPLPVGSSYEQYF
d_call: TRBD2; clone_size: -; j_call: TRBJ2-7; v_call: TRBV7-9; cdr3_nt: TGTGCCAGCAGCCCGATAGCGGGGCACACCTACGAGCAGTACTTC; cdr3_aa: CASSPIAGHTYEQYF
d_call: -; clone_size: -; j_call: TRBJ2-3; v_call: TRBV2; cdr3_nt: TGTGCCAGCAGCCCAGGGACTCTCACAGATACGCAGTATTTT; cdr3_aa: CASSPGTLTDTQYF
d_call: -; clone_size: -; j_call: TRBJ1-6; v_call: TRBV25-1; cdr3_nt: TGTGCCAGCAGTGAAGGGAGTTCACCCCTCCACTTT; cdr3_aa: CASSEGSSPLHF
d_call: -; clone_size: once; j_call: TRBJ2-1; v_call: TRBV5-1; cdr3_nt: TGCGCCAGCAGCTTGGACAGTTACAATGAGCAGTTCTTC; cdr3_aa: CASSLDSYNEQFF
d_call: -; clone_size: -; j_call: TRBJ2-7; v_call: TRBV7-9; cdr3_nt: TGTGCCAGCAGCTCAGAGGAGCCACCTCTAGACCCCTACGAGCAGTACTTC; cdr3_aa: CASSSEEPPLDPYEQYF
d_call: TRBD1; clone_size: -; j_call: TRBJ2-7; v_call: TRBV7-2; cdr3_nt: TGTGCCAGCAGCTTAAAACCCTCGTCCCTACAGGGGGCCGGGGGCGAGCAGTACTTC; cdr3_aa: CASSLKPSSLQGAGGEQYF
d_call: -; clone_size: -; j_call: TRBJ1-5; v_call: TRBV2; cdr3_nt: TGTGCCAGCGGGGGGCAGCCCCAGCATTTT; cdr3_aa: CASGGQPQHF
d_call: -; clone_size: -; j_call: TRBJ1-6; v_call: TRBV18; cdr3_nt: TGTGCCAGCTCACCAGGTTCCCCTAATAATTCACCCCTCCACTTT; cdr3_aa: CASSPGSPNNSPLHF
d_call: -; clone_size: -; j_call: TRBJ1-1; v_call: TRBV4-2; cdr3_nt: TGTGCCAGCAGCCAAACAGGGAGCACTGAAGCTTTCTTT; cdr3_aa: CASSQTGSTEAFF